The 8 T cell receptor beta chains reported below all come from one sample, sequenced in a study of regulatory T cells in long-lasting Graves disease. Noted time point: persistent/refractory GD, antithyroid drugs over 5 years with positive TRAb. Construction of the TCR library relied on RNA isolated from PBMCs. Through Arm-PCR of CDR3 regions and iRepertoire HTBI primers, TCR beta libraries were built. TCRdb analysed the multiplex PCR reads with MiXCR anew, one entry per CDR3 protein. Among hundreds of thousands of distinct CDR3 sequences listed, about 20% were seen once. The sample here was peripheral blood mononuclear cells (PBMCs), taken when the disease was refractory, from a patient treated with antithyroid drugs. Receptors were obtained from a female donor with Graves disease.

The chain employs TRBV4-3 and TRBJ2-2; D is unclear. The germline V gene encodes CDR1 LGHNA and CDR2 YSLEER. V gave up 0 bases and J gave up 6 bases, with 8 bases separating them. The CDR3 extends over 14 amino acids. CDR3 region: CASSQDSFSGELFF. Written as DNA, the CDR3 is TGCGCCAGCAGCCAAGACAGTTTCTCCGGGGAGCTGTTTTTT.

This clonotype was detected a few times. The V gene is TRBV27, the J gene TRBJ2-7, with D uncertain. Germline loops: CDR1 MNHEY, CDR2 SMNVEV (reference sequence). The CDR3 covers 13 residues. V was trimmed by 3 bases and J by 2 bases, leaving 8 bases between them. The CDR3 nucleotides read TGTGCCAGCAGTTTTAATAAAGCCTACGAGCAGTACTTC. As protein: CASSFNKAYEQYF.

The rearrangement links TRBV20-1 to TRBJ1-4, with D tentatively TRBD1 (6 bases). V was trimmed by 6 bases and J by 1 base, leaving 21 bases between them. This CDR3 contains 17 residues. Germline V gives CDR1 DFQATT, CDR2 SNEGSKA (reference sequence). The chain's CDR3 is CSALKGRGRVTNEKLFF. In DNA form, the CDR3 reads TGCAGTGCACTTAAGGGCAGGGGAAGAGTAACTAATGAAAAACTGTTTTTT.

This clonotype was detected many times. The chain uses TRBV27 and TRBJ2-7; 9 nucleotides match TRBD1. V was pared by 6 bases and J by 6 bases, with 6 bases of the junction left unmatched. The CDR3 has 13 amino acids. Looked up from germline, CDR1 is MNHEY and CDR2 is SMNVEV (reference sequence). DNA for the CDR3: TGTGCCAGCAGCCGACAGGGGGTAGGCGAGCAGTACTTC. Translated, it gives CASSRQGVGEQYF.

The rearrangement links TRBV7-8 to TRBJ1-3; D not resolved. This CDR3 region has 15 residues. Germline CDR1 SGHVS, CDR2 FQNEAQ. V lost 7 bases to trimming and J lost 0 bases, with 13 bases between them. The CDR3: CASIPALSSGNTIYF. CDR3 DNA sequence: TGTGCCAGCATACCGGCACTGAGCTCTGGAAACACCATATATTTT.

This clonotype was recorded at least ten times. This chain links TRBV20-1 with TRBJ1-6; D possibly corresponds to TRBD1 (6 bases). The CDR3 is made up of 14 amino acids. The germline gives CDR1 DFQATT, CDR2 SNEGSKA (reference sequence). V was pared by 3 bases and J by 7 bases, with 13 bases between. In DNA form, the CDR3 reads TGCAGTGCTAGCCAGGGGACTGCGAATTCACCCCTCCACTTT. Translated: CSASQGTANSPLHF.

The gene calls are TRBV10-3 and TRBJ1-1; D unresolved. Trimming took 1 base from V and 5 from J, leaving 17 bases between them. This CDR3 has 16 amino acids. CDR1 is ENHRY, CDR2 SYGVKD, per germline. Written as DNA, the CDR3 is TGTGCCATCAGTGAGTACCGGGCGGAAGGGAAGACTGAAGCTTTCTTT. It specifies CAISEYRAEGKTEAFF.

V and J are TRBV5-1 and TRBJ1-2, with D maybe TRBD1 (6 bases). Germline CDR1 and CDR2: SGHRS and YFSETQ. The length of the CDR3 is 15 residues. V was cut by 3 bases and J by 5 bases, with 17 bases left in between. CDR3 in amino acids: CASSWGTTSQYGYTF. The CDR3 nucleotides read TGCGCCAGCAGCTGGGGGACAACTTCGCAATATGGCTACACCTTC.